This T cell receptor (beta chain) appears in the sequencing data of a study of T-cell memory formation after mild COVID-19. The table lists this clonotype with a few counts. TCRdb analysed the 5' RACE reads with MiXCR anew, one entry per CDR3 protein. The table records fewer than 350,000 distinct CDR3 sequences, 13% to 15% of them present only once. This CDR3 region has 12 residues. Per germline, CDR1 MNHEY and CDR2 SMNVEV (reference sequence). The V and J ends lost 2 bases and 7 bases, in that order; junction bases with no gene match: 1. What was sequenced was PBMCs or a T cell subset sorted from them (not recorded which). The chain couples TRBV27 to TRBJ2-7, with TRBD2 matching over 8 bases. The clonotype originates from a man aged 18 to 30 who had mild COVID-19 (a few samples of this study predate the infection). Cell type and time point are not known. Here the CDR3 reads CASSLRGGEQYV. The DNA for the CDR3 is TGTGCCAGCAGTTTACGGGGGGGAGAGCAGTACGTC.